This T cell receptor beta chain was captured in a study of blood T cell repertoires in COVID-19. The table came from immunoSEQ multiplex PCR; TCRdb's copy has only in-frame clones and leaves some out. The sample shows 100,000 or so clones, around 94% of them seen only once. V was pared by 0 bases and J by 5 bases, with 14 bases between. CDR3 length equals 15 residues. CDR1 and CDR2 from the germline V gene are SGHRS and YFSETQ. Sequencing was carried out using peripheral blood. The V gene is TRBV5-1, the J gene TRBJ1-1; D gene unclear. The sequence was collected from a man aged 50-60 years with active COVID-19. This CDR3 reads CASSLAGSSRTEAFF. CDR3 DNA sequence: TGCGCCAGCAGCTTGGCCGGTTCTAGTAGGACTGAAGCTTTCTTT.